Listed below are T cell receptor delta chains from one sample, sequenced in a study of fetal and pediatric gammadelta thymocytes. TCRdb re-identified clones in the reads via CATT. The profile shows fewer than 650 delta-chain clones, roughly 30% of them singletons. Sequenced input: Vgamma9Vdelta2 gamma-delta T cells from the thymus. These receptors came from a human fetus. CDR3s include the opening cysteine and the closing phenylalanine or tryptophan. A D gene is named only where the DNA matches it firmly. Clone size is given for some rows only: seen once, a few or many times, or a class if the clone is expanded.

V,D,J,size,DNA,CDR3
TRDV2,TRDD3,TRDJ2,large,TGTGCCTGTGATACTGGGGGAGCTTTGACAGCACAACTCTTCTTT,CACDTGGALTAQLFF
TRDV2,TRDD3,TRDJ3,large,TGTGCCTGTGACGTACTGGGGGATACCTGGGACACCCGACAGATGTTTTTC,CACDVLGDTWDTRQMFF
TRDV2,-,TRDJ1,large,TGTGCCTGTGACACTACCGATAAACTCATCTTT,CACDTTDKLIF
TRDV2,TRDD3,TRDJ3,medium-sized,TGTGCCTGTGACAACTGGGGGATACGCTCCTGGGACACCCGACAGATGTTTTTC,CACDNWGIRSWDTRQMFF
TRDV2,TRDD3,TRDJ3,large,TGTGCCTGTGACCCTGCGGGGGATACGTTCTCCTGGGACACCCGACAGATGTTTTTC,CACDPAGDTFSWDTRQMFF
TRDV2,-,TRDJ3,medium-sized,TGTGCCTGTGACGGGGAATACGACTACAGCTCCTGGGACACCCGACAGATGTTTTTC,CACDGEYDYSSWDTRQMFF
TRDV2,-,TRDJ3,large,TGTGCCTGTGACACCGACGGATTTCGCTCCTGGGACACCCGACAGATGTTTTTC,CACDTDGFRSWDTRQMFF
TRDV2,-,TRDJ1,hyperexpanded,TGTGCCTGTGACAACGATAAACTCATCTTT,CACDNDKLIF
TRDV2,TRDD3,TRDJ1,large,TGTGCCTGTGACACCGGGGATACGTACACCGATAAACTCATCTTT,CACDTGDTYTDKLIF
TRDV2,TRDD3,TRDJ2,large,TGTGCCTGTGACAACTGGGGGACAGCACAACTCTTCTTT,CACDNWGTAQLFF
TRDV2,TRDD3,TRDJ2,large,TGTGCCTGTGGGGGATACATGACAGCACAACTCTTCTTT,CACGGYMTAQLFF
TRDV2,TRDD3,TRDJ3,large,TGTGCCTGTGACAAAGTACTGGGGGATAGCTCCTGGGACACCCGACAGATGTTTTTC,CACDKVLGDSSWDTRQMFF
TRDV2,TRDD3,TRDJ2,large,TGTGCCTGTGACATACTGGGGGATAAGACAGCACAACTCTTCTTT,CACDILGDKTAQLFF
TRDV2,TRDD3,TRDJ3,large,TGTGCCTGTGATACTGGGGGATACTCCTGGGACACCCGACAGATGTTTTTC,CACDTGGYSWDTRQMFF
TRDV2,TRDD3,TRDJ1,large,TGTGCCTGTGACAAAGTACTGGGGGATAAACTCATCTTT,CACDKVLGDKLIF
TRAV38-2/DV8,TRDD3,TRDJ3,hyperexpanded,TGTGCTTATGGGGGATATTGGGACACCCGACAGATGTTTTTC,CAYGGYWDTRQMFF
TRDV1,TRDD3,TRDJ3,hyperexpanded,TGTGCTCTTGGGGAACTGGGGGATTGGGACACCCGACAGATGTTTTTC,CALGELGDWDTRQMFF
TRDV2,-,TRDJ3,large,TGTGCCTGTGACACCGGGGGATCCTGGGACACCCGACAGATGTTTTTC,CACDTGGSWDTRQMFF
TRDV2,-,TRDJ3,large,TGTGCCTGTGACACCTTGCGGGCCCCTCTTTCCTGGGACACCCGACAGATGTTTTTC,CACDTLRAPLSWDTRQMFF
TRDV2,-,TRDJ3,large,TGTGCCTGTGACGCAGTACTGTCGGGATACTCCTGGGACACCCGACAGATGTTTTTC,CACDAVLSGYSWDTRQMFF
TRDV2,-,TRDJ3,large,TGTGCCTGTGACAGTACTGGCTCCTGGGACACCCGACAGATGTTTTTC,CACDSTGSWDTRQMFF
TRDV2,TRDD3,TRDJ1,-,TGTGCCTGTACTGGGGGATACACCGATAAACTCATCTTT,CACTGGYTDKLIF
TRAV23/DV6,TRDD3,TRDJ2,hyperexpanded,TGTGCTGGGCAGCTGGGGGATACAGCACAACTCTTCTTT,CAGQLGDTAQLFF
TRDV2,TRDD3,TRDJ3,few,TGTGCCTGTGACACGCTGGGGGAATACTGGGACACCCGACAGATGTTTTTC,CACDTLGEYWDTRQMFF
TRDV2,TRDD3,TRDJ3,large,TGTGCCTGTGACACTGGGGGAGATAGCTCCTGGGACACCCGACAGATGTTTTTC,CACDTGGDSSWDTRQMFF
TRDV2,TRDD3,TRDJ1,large,TGTGCCTGTGACACCGTACTGGGGGATACCGATAAACTCATCTTT,CACDTVLGDTDKLIF
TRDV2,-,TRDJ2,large,TGTGCCTGTGACACCGGGGGATTGACAGCACAACTCTTCTTT,CACDTGGLTAQLFF
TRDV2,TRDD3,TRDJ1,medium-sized,TGTGCCTGTGACGGGGGATACACCGATAAACTCATCTTT,CACDGGYTDKLIF
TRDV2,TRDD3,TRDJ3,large,TGTGCCTGTGATACTGGGGGCCCTCAAATCCGGGACACCCGACAGATGTTTTTC,CACDTGGPQIRDTRQMFF
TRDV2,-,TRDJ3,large,TGTGCCTGTGACACCGCTGGGGTGAAGTCCTGGGACACCCGACAGATGTTTTTC,CACDTAGVKSWDTRQMFF
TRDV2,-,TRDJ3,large,TGTGCCTGTGACACGGGATACTCCTGGGACACCCGACAGATGTTTTTC,CACDTGYSWDTRQMFF
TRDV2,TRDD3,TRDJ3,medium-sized,TGTGCCTGTGACAACTGGGGGGGAGACTCCTGGGACACCCGACAGATGTTTTTC,CACDNWGGDSWDTRQMFF
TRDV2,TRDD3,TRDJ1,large,TGTGCCTGTGACCGGGGGATACGCGCCGATAAACTCATCTTT,CACDRGIRADKLIF
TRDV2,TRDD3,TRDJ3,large,TGTGCCTGTGACACCGTACTGGGGGATACGAGCTCCTGGGACACCCGACAGATGTTTTTC,CACDTVLGDTSSWDTRQMFF
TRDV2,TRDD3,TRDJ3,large,TGTGCCTGTGACACCGGGATACGTGGCTCCTGGGACACCCGACAGATGTTTTTC,CACDTGIRGSWDTRQMFF
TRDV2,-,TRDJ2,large,TGTGCCTGTGACACAGGAGGCTCGACAGCACAACTCTTCTTT,CACDTGGSTAQLFF
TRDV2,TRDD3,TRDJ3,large,TGTGCCTACTGGGGGATACGCTCCTGGGACACCCGACAGATGTTTTTC,CAYWGIRSWDTRQMFF
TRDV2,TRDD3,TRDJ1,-,TGTGCCCGTGACACCTCTGGGGGATACTCCTATAAACTCATCTTT,CARDTSGGYSYKLIF
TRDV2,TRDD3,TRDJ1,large,TGTGCCTGTGACATACTGGGGGACTACACCGATAAACTCATCTTT,CACDILGDYTDKLIF
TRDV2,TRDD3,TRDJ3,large,TGTGCCTGTGACCGCTGTACTGGGGATACCTCCTGGGACACCCGACAGATGTTTTTC,CACDRCTGDTSWDTRQMFF
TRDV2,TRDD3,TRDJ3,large,TGTGCCTGTGACACAGTACTGGGGGTAACCTGGGACACCCGACAGATGTTTTTC,CACDTVLGVTWDTRQMFF
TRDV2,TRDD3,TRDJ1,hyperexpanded,TGTGCCTGTGACACCGGGGGATACACCGATAAACTCATCTTT,CACDTGGYTDKLIF
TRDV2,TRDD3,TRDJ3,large,TGTGCCTGTGACACTATACTGGGGGTTCGCTCCTGGGACACCCGACAGATGTTTTTC,CACDTILGVRSWDTRQMFF